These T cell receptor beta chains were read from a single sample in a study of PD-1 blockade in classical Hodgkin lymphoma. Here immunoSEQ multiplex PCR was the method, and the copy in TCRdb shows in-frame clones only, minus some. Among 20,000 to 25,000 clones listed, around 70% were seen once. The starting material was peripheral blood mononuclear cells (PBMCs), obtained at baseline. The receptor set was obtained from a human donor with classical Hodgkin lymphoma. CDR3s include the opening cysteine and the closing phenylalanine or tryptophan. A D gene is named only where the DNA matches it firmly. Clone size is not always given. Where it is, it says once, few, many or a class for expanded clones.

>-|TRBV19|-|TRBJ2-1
TGTGCCAGTAGCACCTTTTCCTACAATGAGCAGTTCTTC
CASSTFSYNEQFF
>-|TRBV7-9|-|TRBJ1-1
TGTGCCAGCAGCCTGAACCAGGGAGTGAGCACTGAAGCTTTCTTT
CASSLNQGVSTEAFF
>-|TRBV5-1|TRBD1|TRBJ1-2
TGCGCCAGCAGCCAGGGGGAGGGAAACTTTGGCTACACCTTC
CASSQGEGNFGYTF
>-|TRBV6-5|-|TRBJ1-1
TGTGCCAGCAGCATTACCGCCAAGGGGCTTGAAGCTTTCTTT
CASSITAKGLEAFF
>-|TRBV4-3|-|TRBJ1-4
TGCGCCAGCAGCCAACTTGAAGGAGCGAAGGAAAAACTGTTTTTT
CASSQLEGAKEKLFF
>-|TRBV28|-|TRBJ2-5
TGTGCCAGCAGTTTAACCGGACCCACCGACGGAAAGAACTTC
CASSLTGPTDGKNF
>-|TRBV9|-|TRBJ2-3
TGTGCCAGCAGCGTAGGTGGCGGGGGCCGCACAGATACGCAGTATTTT
CASSVGGGGRTDTQYF
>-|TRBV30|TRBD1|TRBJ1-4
TGTGCCTGGGGTATTTCCGGGACAGCTAATGAAAAACTGTTTTTT
CAWGISGTANEKLFF
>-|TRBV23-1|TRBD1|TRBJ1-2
TGCGCCAGCAGTCAATCGGGGACAGGGTCTAACTATGGCTACACCTTC
CASSQSGTGSNYGYTF
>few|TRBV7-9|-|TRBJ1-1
TGTGCCAGCACTCCGGGGGGAGCGAACACTGAAGCTTTCTTT
CASTPGGANTEAFF
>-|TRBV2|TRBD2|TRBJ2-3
TGTGCCAGCAGATGGGCTAGCGGGGGCAGAGATACGCAGTATTTT
CASRWASGGRDTQYF
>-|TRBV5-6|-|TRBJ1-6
TGTGCCAGCAGCTTAAGAGGGGGAGGTTCACCCCTCCACTTT
CASSLRGGGSPLHF
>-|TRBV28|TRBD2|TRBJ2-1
TGTGCCAGCCGCCAGCGGGGGGGCCGGGATGAGCAGTTCTTC
CASRQRGGRDEQFF
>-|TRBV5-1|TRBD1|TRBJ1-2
TGCGCCAGCAGCCGGACAGGGAGAGATGGCTACACCTTC
CASSRTGRDGYTF
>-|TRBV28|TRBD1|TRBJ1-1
TGTGCCAGCAGGACGACAGGGAGGAGGACTGAAGCTTTCTTT
CASRTTGRRTEAFF
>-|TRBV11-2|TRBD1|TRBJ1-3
TGTGCCAGCAGCTTGGGGACAGGGGACATCCTATATTTT
CASSLGTGDILYF
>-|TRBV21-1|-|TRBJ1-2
TGTGCCAGCAGCAAAGCGGGGACCAACTATGGCTACACCTTC
CASSKAGTNYGYTF
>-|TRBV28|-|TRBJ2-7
TGTGCCAGCAGTCCCCCATGGGGGCAAAGTACCTACGAGCAGTACTTC
CASSPPWGQSTYEQYF
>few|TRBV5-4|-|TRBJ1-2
TGTGCCAGCAGCTTGGAGCAGACTAACTATGGCTACACCTTC
CASSLEQTNYGYTF
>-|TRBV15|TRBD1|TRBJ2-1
TGTGCCACCAGCAGGACAGGGACAGGGGTCCCCAATGAGCAGTTCTTC
CATSRTGTGVPNEQFF
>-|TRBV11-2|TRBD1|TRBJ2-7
TGTGCCAGCAGCTTAGTAGCAGGGGGCTTCCACGAGCAGTACTTC
CASSLVAGGFHEQYF
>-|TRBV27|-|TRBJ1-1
TGTGCCAGCAGTTTATCGATACTCGGCACTGAAGCTTTCTTT
CASSLSILGTEAFF
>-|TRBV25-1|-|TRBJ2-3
TGTGCCAGCAGTGATTCAGGAGCCCGCACAGATACGCAGTATTTT
CASSDSGARTDTQYF